This T cell receptor beta chain derives from a study of blood T cells in healthy people across ages. Per sample, a minimum of 7 million PBMCs were isolated. Per sample, no less than 6 micrograms of total RNA were extracted. CDR1 is DFQATT and CDR2 is SNEGSKA in the germline V gene (reference sequence). V lost 6 bases, J lost 0 bases, and 12 bases stayed unmatched. CDR3 length equals 18 residues. Primed by a sample-barcoded 5' primer and a J-beta primer mix, a second PCR proceeded for roughly 7 to 11 cycles. Carrying 12 random nucleotides, a template-switch adaptor labeled each individual cDNA molecule. TCRdb recomputed calls from the 5' RACE reads with MiXCR, one row per CDR3 protein. The data contain roughly 2 million distinct CDR3 sequences, about 50% of them singletons.

Input material: blood. This clonotype was sampled from a woman aged 40 to 49 in good health. The rearrangement uses TRBV20-1 and TRBJ2-6, with 9 bases identical to TRBD1. The CDR3 region has the DNA TGCAGTGCCCTTGTCCCCGGGACAGGGAGCTCTGGGGCCAACGTCCTGACTTTC. It codes for CSALVPGTGSSGANVLTF.